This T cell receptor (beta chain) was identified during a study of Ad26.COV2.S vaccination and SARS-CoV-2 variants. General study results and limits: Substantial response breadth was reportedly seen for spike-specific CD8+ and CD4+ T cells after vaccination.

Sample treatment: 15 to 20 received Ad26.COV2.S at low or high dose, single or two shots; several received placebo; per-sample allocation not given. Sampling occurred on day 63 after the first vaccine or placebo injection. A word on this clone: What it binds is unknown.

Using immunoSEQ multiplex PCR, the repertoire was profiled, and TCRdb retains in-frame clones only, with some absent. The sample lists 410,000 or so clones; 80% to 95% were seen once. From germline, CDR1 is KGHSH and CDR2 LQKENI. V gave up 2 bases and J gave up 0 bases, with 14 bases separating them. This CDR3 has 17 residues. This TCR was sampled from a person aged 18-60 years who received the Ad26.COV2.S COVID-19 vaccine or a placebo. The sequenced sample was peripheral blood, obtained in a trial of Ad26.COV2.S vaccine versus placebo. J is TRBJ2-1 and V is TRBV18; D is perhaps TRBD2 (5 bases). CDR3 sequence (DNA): TGTGCCAGCTCACCAGGGGTAGCGAGGACCTCCTACAATGAGCAGTTCTTC. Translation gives CASSPGVARTSYNEQFF. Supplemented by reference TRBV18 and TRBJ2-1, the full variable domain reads NAGVMQNPRHLVRRRGQEARLRCSPMKGHSHVYWYRQLPEEGLKFMVYLQKENIIDESGMPKERFSAEFPKEGPSILRIQQVVRGDSAAYFCASSPGVARTSYNEQFFGPGTRLTVL.